Listed here are 4 T cell receptor beta chains from one sample, sequenced in a study of T cell clonality in common variable immunodeficiency. Sequencing was performed with immunoSEQ multiplex PCR; in TCRdb, only in-frame clones are kept and a portion is missing. Singletons are absent from the sample, which has tens of thousands of clones. The sample was peripheral blood mononuclear cells. The receptors derive from a person aged 18 to 75 in good health.

By share of the sample, this clone is medium-sized. Read sequence stops 3 residues before the CDR3 end, and the germline J gene provides the missing end. The V and J genes are TRBV29-1 and TRBJ1-2; 7 bases match TRBD1. The CDR3 covers 13 residues. Looked up from germline, CDR1 is SQVTM and CDR2 is ANQGSEA. After removal of 5 bases from V and 0 bases from J, the junction contained 3 bases not matched to a gene. CDR3 amino acids: CSVKGAANYGYTF. CDR3 DNA (partial): TGCAGCGTTAAGGGGGCCGCTAACTATGGC.

This clone was detected ten times or more. The read terminates 3 residues before the CDR3 end, so the remaining end is supplied by the germline J gene. The chain uses TRBV19 and TRBJ1-2, with 10 bases fitting TRBD1. Germline V gene sequence: CDR1 LNHDA, CDR2 SQIVND (reference sequence). The trim removed 9 bases at V and 2 bases at J, leaving 3 bases unmatched. The CDR3 runs 13 residues. CDR3 DNA, as far as it was read: TGTGCCAGCCGACAGGGGGCCAACTATGGC. It codes for CASRQGANYG. The complete CDR3 sequence is CASRQGANYGYTF.

Comments on this clone: With the read ending 3 residues before the CDR3 end, the germline J gene is used to fill in that end. The V gene is TRBV7-6, the J gene TRBJ2-5; 8 positions match TRBD1. V dropped 6 bases and J dropped 5; count of bases not matched to a gene: 14. Germline V CDR1 and CDR2: SGHVS, FNYEAQ. The CDR3 is 16 amino acids. This CDR3 is CASSQGRTGTSETQYF. CDR3 bases read: TGTGCCAGCAGTCAGGGTCGGACAGGGACCTCGGAGACC.

Concerning this clone: Read data end 3 residues before the CDR3 end; the end is taken from the germline J gene. V gene TRBV2 combines with J gene TRBJ1-4, with TRBD1 matching 7 bases. This CDR3 is built from 17 residues. CDR1 is SNHLY and CDR2 is FYNNEI in the germline V gene. The V segment lost 4 bases and the J segment 0 bases; nucleotides outside the gene matches: 8. The chain's CDR3 is CASSGRDREATNEKLFF. CDR3 DNA, as far as it was read: TGTGCCAGCAGTGGCCGGGACAGAGAAGCAACTAATGAAAAA.